This TCR beta chain originates from a study of T cells in Graves' hyperthyroidism and ophthalmopathy. Study results and limitations: Ophthalmopathy and stable hyperthyroidism were told apart by a 13 V-J model.

Investigators excluded patients with uncontrolled infection, other autoimmune disease, pregnancy or lactation. For the diagnoses, clinical symptoms, serum thyroxine and TRAb, thyroid ultrasound and orbital computed tomography were used. V was trimmed by 6 bases and J by 5 bases, leaving 14 bases between them. The CDR3 runs to 14 residues. The germline V gene has CDR1 SEHNR and CDR2 FQNEAQ (reference sequence). Note on this clonotype: What it binds is not known.

TCR beta CDR3 regions were amplified from RNA. TCR CDR3 underwent first-round RT-PCR with the HTBI primer set. MiXCR was run by TCRdb on the multiplex PCR reads, yielding one entry per CDR3 protein. The sample records hundreds of thousands of distinct CDR3 sequences, 45% being singletons. The clonotype was recovered from an adult man with Graves' disease, either hyperthyroidism or ophthalmopathy (not recorded which). The genes are TRBV7-9 and TRBJ1-5, with D perhaps matching TRBD1 (5 bases). Sequenced: peripheral blood or thyroid tissue (not recorded which). This CDR3 reads CASRKTASYQPQHF. CDR3 in DNA: TGTGCCAGCAGGAAGACAGCCTCTTATCAGCCCCAGCATTTT.